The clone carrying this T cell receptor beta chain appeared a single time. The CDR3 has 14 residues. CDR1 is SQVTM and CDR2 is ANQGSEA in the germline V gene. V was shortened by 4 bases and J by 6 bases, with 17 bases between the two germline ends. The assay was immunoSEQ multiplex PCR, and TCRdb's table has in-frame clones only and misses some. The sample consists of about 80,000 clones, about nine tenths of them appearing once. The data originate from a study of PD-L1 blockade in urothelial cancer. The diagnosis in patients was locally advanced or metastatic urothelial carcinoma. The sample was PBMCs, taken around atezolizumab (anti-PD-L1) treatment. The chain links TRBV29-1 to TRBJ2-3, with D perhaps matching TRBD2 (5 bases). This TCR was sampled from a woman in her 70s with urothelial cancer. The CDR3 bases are TGCAGCGTTGTCGACCTCCGGGGAGCGGATACGCAGTATTTT. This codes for CSVVDLRGADTQYF.